The next 10 T cell receptor beta chains were all read from a single sample in a study of blood T cells in healthy people across ages. A sample-barcoded 5' primer and a J-beta primer mix were used in a second PCR of about 7 to 12 cycles. TCRdb fed the 5' RACE reads into MiXCR, producing one record per CDR3 protein. The sample includes roughly 680,000 distinct CDR3 sequences, roughly 49% of them seen just once. The specimen was blood. These receptor sequences come from a woman aged 55-69 years in good health.

There are a few counts of this clonotype. J is TRBJ2-6 and V is TRBV7-6, with TRBD1 identical over 7 bases. This CDR3 has 16 residues. V shed 1 base and J 1 base; nucleotides not matched to a gene: 1. Germline V gene sequence: CDR1 SGHVS, CDR2 FNYEAQ. CDR3 sequence reads: CASSLEGASGANVLTF. For the CDR3, the DNA is TGTGCCAGCAGCTTAGAGGGGGCGTCTGGGGCCAACGTCCTGACTTTC.

The J gene is TRBJ2-1, the V gene TRBV6-6; a possible D gene is TRBD2 (5 bases). The CDR3 extends over 14 amino acids. Germline CDR1 MNHNY, CDR2 SVGAGI (reference sequence). Trimming took 6 bases from V and 5 from J, leaving 14 bases between them. The CDR3 region is CASRSGLLDNEQFF. The CDR3 nucleotides read TGTGCCAGCAGGAGCGGCCTACTAGACAATGAGCAGTTCTTC.

Only a few counts were recorded for this clonotype. V usage is TRBV29-1 and J usage is TRBJ2-3, with D possibly matching TRBD2 (5 bases). This CDR3 is 13 amino acids long. Germline CDR1 is SQVTM and CDR2 is ANQGSEA. V lost 7 bases to trimming and J lost 2 bases, with 13 bases between them. The CDR3 loop is CSALSGNTDTQYF. Here the CDR3 DNA reads TGCAGCGCCCTAAGCGGAAACACAGATACGCAGTATTTT.

The chain has TRBV7-4 and TRBJ2-7; 12 bases line up with TRBD2. The V and J ends lost 5 bases and 1 base, in that order; junction bases with no gene match: 15. The CDR3 consists of 19 residues. CDR1 SGHVT and CDR2 SQSDAQ come from the germline V gene. The CDR3 DNA follows: TGTGCCAGCAGCATAAGACTAGCGGGAGCAGCAGATTCGTCCTACGAGCAGTACTTC. Protein sequence: CASSIRLAGAADSSYEQYF. Combining the CDR3 with reference TRBV7-4 and TRBJ2-7 gives the whole variable domain GAGVSQSPRYKVAKRGRDVALRCDSISGHVTLYWYRQTLGQGSEVLTYSQSDAQRDKSGRPSGRFSAERPERSVSTLKIQRTEQGDSAVYLCASSIRLAGAADSSYEQYFGPGTRLTVT.

About this clonotype: Possible read error: a much larger clone is one base away. V and J are TRBV2 and TRBJ2-1; D is unclear. This CDR3 region has 13 residues. Germline-derived CDR1 and CDR2 are SNHLY and FYNNEI. Trimming cost V 3 bases and J 2 bases, with 5 bases left between them. This chain's CDR3 is CASSENPYNEQFF. The CDR3 DNA follows: TGTGCCAGCAGTGAGAACCCCTACAATGAGCAGTTCTTC. The variable domain in full, completed from reference TRBV2 and TRBJ2-1, reads EPEVTQTPSHQVTQMGQEVILRCVPISNHLYFYWYRQILGQKVEFLVSFYNNEISEKSEIFDDQFSVERPDGSNFTLKIRSTKLEDSAMYFCASSENPYNEQFFGPGTRLTVL.

This clonotype was seen at least ten times. J is TRBJ1-5 and V is TRBV7-2; no clear D. The CDR3 spans 13 residues. The V gene's germline CDR1 is SGHTA and CDR2 FQGNSA. Between the trimmed V and J ends, which lost 3 bases and 0 bases, there was a span of 3 bases. The CDR3 sequence: CASSLSSNQPQHF. The DNA of the CDR3 is TGTGCCAGCAGCTTGAGTAGCAATCAGCCCCAGCATTTT.

A word on this clonotype: The junction departs from germline at one end; a sequencing error may be responsible. The chain couples TRBV4-3 to TRBJ1-2; 7 bases agree with TRBD1. In germline, CDR1 is LGHNA, CDR2 YSLEER. This CDR3 is 15 amino acids long. Written as DNA, the CDR3 is TGCGACAGCAGCCCCTCCCTGACAGGGAACTATGGCTACACCTTC. This translates into CDSSPSLTGNYGYTF.

This clonotype is medium-sized (0.01 to 0.1%) by share. CDR3 sequence reads: CASSLGTSGIRGLNEQYF. The CDR3 bases are TGTGCCAGCAGCTTAGGGACTAGCGGAATACGTGGGCTCAACGAGCAGTACTTC. The chain has TRBV7-2 and TRBJ2-7, with 10 bases that match TRBD2. This CDR3 is 18 amino acids long. Trimming removed 1 base from V and 5 bases from J; junction bases left unmatched: 14. The V gene's germline CDR1 is SGHTA and CDR2 FQGNSA.

The chain employs TRBV4-3 and TRBJ2-3; D might be TRBD1 or TRBD2, each matching 5 bases. CDR1 and CDR2 (germline): LGHNA, YSLEER. V was shortened by 1 base and J by 4 bases, with 15 bases between the two germline ends. CDR3 length: 16 amino acids. CDR3 residues: CASSQGGRDFPDTQYF. The CDR3 DNA follows: TGCGCCAGCAGCCAAGGGGGGAGAGATTTCCCAGATACGCAGTATTTT.

This sequence joins TRBV9 and TRBJ2-3; D gene unclear. CDR3 length: 15 amino acids. Between the trimmed V and J ends, which lost 0 bases and 4 bases, there was a span of 12 bases. Germline CDR1 SGDLS, CDR2 YYNGEE. For the CDR3, the DNA is TGTGCCAGCAGCGTAGAGGGCCTCCCCGCAGATACGCAGTATTTT. This codes for CASSVEGLPADTQYF.